The 17 T cell receptor beta chains listed next were all sequenced from one sample in a study of PD-1 blockade in classical Hodgkin lymphoma (dated by TCRdb to the early 2020s). The library came from the immunoSEQ multiplex PCR assay. Sourced from immuneACCESS, this table was stored by TCRdb with only in-frame sequences that have V and J called. A share of the clones is absent; for the studies checked, an unresolved V gene accounts for under half, and the remainder has no known explanation. The sample records around 100,000 clones, roughly 89% of which are singletons. The ten largest clones take up approximately 6.3% of the sample. The intended sense of this specimen's time point label: cycle 2 day 1 (C2D1) of nivolumab. Every trial patient had relapsed after autologous stem cell transplantation, and cohorts A, B and C differed in prior brentuximab vedotin exposure. The source was peripheral blood mononuclear cells (PBMCs), collected before the second cycle of nivolumab. These receptors were collected from a human donor with classical Hodgkin lymphoma.

V gene TRBV11-2 combines with J gene TRBJ2-2, with 7 bases that match TRBD1. Germline CDR1 SGHAT, CDR2 FQNNGV. After removal of 2 bases from V and 5 bases from J, the junction contained 5 bases not matched to a gene. CDR3 length equals 15 residues. The DNA for the CDR3 is TGTGCCAGCAGCTTAAGTGGCAGGGGGACCGGGGAGCTGTTTTTT. Its translation: CASSLSGRGTGELFF.

The chain joins TRBV5-4 to TRBJ1-4; TRBD1 might be the D (5 bases). Trimming pared 5 bases from V and 4 bases from J, leaving 9 bases between. The germline V gene has CDR1 SGHNT and CDR2 YYREEE (reference sequence). This CDR3 contains 13 residues. DNA of the CDR3: TGTGCCAGCAGTCGGGGGGTTAATGAAAAACTGTTTTTT. Translation: CASSRGVNEKLFF.

The V and J genes are TRBV7-9 and TRBJ2-7; 9 bases are a match to TRBD1. Germline lookup yields CDR1 SEHNR and CDR2 FQNEAQ (reference sequence). The CDR3 sequence is 15 residues long. The ends lost 3 bases at V and 2 bases at J; junction bases unmatched: 5. The CDR3 sequence is CASSLDRGRPYEQYF. The CDR3 nucleotides read TGTGCCAGCAGCTTGGACAGGGGCCGACCCTACGAGCAGTACTTC.

The chain combines TRBV30 with TRBJ1-2; D is possibly TRBD1 (5 bases). The CDR3 contains 12 residues. The germline CDR1 and CDR2 sequences are GTSNPN and SVGIG (reference sequence). V lost 2 bases and J lost 4, with 8 bases in between. The CDR3 DNA follows: TGTGCCTGGAGTTCCGGGGCCTATGGCTACACCTTC. It yields the protein CAWSSGAYGYTF.

The gene calls are TRBV9 and TRBJ2-3, with 8 positions matching TRBD2. The germline V gene has CDR1 SGDLS and CDR2 YYNGEE. CDR3 length equals 14 residues. V lost 0 bases to trimming and J lost 12 bases; unmatched junction nucleotides: 9. This CDR3 reads CASSVDLVAGRQYF. CDR3 DNA: TGTGCCAGCAGCGTAGATTTGGTAGCGGGGAGACAGTATTTT.

This sequence joins TRBV6-1 and TRBJ1-5; D gene uncertain. Germline V gene sequence: CDR1 MNHNS, CDR2 SASEGT. Trimming cost V 7 bases and J 7 bases, with 17 bases left between them. The CDR3 has 14 amino acids. The CDR3 DNA reads as TGTGCCAGCATCGAAATCGGCGTGGACCAGCCCCAGCATTTT. It codes for CASIEIGVDQPQHF.

The CDR3, as DNA: TGTGCCAGCAGCGGGTTACATAATTCACCCCTCCACTTT. This gives the protein CASSGLHNSPLHF. The chain joins TRBV27 to TRBJ1-6; D gene unclear. Between the trimmed V and J ends, which lost 6 bases and 5 bases, there was a span of 8 bases. The CDR3 consists of 13 residues. Germline V lookup: CDR1 MNHEY, CDR2 SMNVEV (reference sequence).

The chain recombines TRBV18 with TRBJ1-1; D not certain. The CDR3 extends over 11 amino acids. V lost 9 bases and J lost 1, with 6 bases in between. Germline lookup yields CDR1 KGHSH and CDR2 LQKENI. DNA of the CDR3: TGTGCCAGTAACGGGAACACTGAAGCTTTCTTT. It is translated as CASNGNTEAFF.

J is TRBJ1-3 and V is TRBV18, with D possibly matching TRBD1 (6 bases). The length of the CDR3 is 14 residues. The V end was cut by 3 bases, the J end by 4 bases, with 10 bases between. Germline values: CDR1 KGHSH, CDR2 LQKENI. CDR3 amino acids: CASSPNREGNTIYF. The CDR3 bases are TGTGCCAGCTCACCTAACAGGGAAGGAAACACCATATATTTT.

This clone was observed a single time. The rearrangement joins TRBV5-8 to TRBJ2-1; D remains unclear. Trimming removed 2 bases from V and 5 bases from J, with 8 bases in between. This CDR3 has 13 amino acids. Germline CDR1 reads SGHTS; CDR2 reads YDEGEE. The CDR3 sequence is CASSFKGHNEQFF. CDR3 coding DNA: TGTGCCAGCAGCTTTAAGGGTCACAATGAGCAGTTCTTC.

The V gene is TRBV28, the J gene TRBJ2-3, with 12 positions matching TRBD1. Trimming removed 5 bases from V and 3 bases from J; junction bases left unmatched: 6. The CDR3 totals 16 residues. Germline V gene sequence: CDR1 MDHEN, CDR2 SYDVKM. Here the CDR3 DNA reads TGTGCCAGCAGTCGGGACAGGGGGCTTTGGACAGATACGCAGTATTTT. Protein: CASSRDRGLWTDTQYF.

The V gene is TRBV7-2, the J gene TRBJ1-1, with D hard to call. The germline gives CDR1 SGHTA, CDR2 FQGNSA. The CDR3 loop spans 12 amino acids. The germline V and J ends were trimmed by 7 bases and 1 base, with 7 bases remaining between them. Here the CDR3 DNA reads TGTGCCAGCAACAGACCGAACACTGAAGCTTTCTTT. Its translation is CASNRPNTEAFF.

To note about this clone: The junction differs from germline at one of its ends, possibly a read error. V gene TRBV19 combines with J gene TRBJ2-2, with 11 bases identical to TRBD1. The CDR3 length is 21 residues. Per germline, CDR1 LNHDA and CDR2 SQIVND (reference sequence). The CDR3 protein is CASSVERPGQGGPRSTGELFF. The CDR3 DNA reads TGTGCCAGTAGTGTAGAGAGACCGGGACAGGGGGGCCCTCGAAGCACCGGGGAGCTGTTTTTT.

This chain connects TRBV15 to TRBJ2-5, with a weak D call TRBD1 (5 bases). V was cut by 2 bases and J by 5 bases, with 15 bases left in between. Germline CDR1 reads LNHNV; CDR2 reads YYDKDF (reference sequence). The CDR3 covers 15 residues. The CDR3 DNA is TGTGCCACCAGCAGAAAGCTAGGGGTGGGGGAGACCCAGTACTTC. Translated: CATSRKLGVGETQYF.

The chain recombines TRBV7-2 with TRBJ2-7; possible D gene TRBD2, 6 bases. V dropped 0 bases and J dropped 2 bases, with 14 bases sitting between them. This CDR3 has 16 amino acids. Germline values: CDR1 SGHTA, CDR2 FQGNSA. The CDR3 loop is CASSLAIWGEPYEQYF. The CDR3 DNA reads TGTGCCAGCAGCTTAGCTATTTGGGGGGAGCCCTACGAGCAGTACTTC.

The chain recombines TRBV11-1 with TRBJ2-1; D unresolved. The V end lost 0 bases, the J end lost 0 bases, and 9 bases lay between the germline ends. The germline V gene has CDR1 SGHAT and CDR2 FQDESV (reference sequence). This CDR3 contains 16 residues. The CDR3 nucleotides read TGTGCCAGCAGCTTAGCGCCAGGCGTCTCCTACAATGAGCAGTTCTTC. Translation: CASSLAPGVSYNEQFF.

The J gene is TRBJ1-1, the V gene TRBV19, with 10 bases that match TRBD1. The germline CDR1 and CDR2 sequences are LNHDA and SQIVND (reference sequence). This CDR3 contains 14 residues. The trim removed 8 bases at V and 5 bases at J, leaving 8 bases unmatched. The CDR3 region has the DNA TGTGCCAGTGCCACGGACAGGGGGGTAACTGAAGCTTTCTTT. Translated: CASATDRGVTEAFF.